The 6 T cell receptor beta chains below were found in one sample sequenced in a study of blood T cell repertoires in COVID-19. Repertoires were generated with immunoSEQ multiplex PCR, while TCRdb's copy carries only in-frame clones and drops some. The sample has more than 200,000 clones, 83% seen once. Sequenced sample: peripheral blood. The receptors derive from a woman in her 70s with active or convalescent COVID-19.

DNA of the CDR3: TGTGCCAGCAGCCAAGATTCTAGCGGGAGCGGGGAGCTGTTTTTT. Translated, it gives CASSQDSSGSGELFF. V usage is TRBV4-2 and J usage is TRBJ2-2; 10 nucleotides align to TRBD2. This CDR3 contains 15 residues. V lost 0 bases and J lost 7; bases outside the gene matches: 2. Germline loops: CDR1 LGHNA, CDR2 YNFKEQ.

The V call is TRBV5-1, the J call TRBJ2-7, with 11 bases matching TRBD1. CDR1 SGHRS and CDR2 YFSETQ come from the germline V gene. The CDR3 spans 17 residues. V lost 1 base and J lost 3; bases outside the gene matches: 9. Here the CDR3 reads CASSLYPTGTGGYEQYF. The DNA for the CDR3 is TGCGCCAGCAGCTTGTACCCAACCGGGACAGGGGGCTACGAGCAGTACTTC.

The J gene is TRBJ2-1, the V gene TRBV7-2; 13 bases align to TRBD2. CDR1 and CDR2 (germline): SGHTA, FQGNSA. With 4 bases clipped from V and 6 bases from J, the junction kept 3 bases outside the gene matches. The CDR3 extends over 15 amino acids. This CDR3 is CASSSRTSGGNEQFF. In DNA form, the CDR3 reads TGTGCCAGCAGCTCTAGGACTAGCGGGGGCAATGAGCAGTTCTTC.

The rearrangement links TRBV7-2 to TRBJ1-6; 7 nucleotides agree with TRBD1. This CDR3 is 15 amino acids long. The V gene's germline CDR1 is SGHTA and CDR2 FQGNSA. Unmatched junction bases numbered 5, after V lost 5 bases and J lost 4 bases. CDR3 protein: CASSRGTAYNSPLHF. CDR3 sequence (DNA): TGTGCCAGCAGCCGCGGGACAGCATATAATTCACCCCTCCACTTT.

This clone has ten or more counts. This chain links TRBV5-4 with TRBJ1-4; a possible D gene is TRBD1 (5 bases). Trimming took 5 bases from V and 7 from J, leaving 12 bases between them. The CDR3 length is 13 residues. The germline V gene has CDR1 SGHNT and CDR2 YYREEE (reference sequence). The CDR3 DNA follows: TGTGCCAGCAGTCCGACAGAAGGTGAAAAACTGTTTTTT. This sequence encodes CASSPTEGEKLFF. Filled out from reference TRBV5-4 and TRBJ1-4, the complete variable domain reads ETGVTQSPTHLIKTRGQQVTLRCSSQSGHNTVSWYQQALGQGPQFIFQYYREEENGRGNFPPRFSGLQFPNYSSELNVNALELDDSALYLCASSPTEGEKLFFGSGTQLSVL.

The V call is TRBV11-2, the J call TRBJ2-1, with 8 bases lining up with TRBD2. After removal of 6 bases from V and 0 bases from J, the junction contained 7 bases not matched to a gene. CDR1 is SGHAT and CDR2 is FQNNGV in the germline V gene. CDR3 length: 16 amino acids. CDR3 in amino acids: CASRPWGTSSYNEQFF. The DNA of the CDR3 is TGTGCCAGCAGACCCTGGGGGACTAGCTCCTACAATGAGCAGTTCTTC. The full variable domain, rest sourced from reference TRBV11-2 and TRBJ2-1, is EAGVAQSPRYKIIEKRQSVAFWCNPISGHATLYWYQQILGQGPKLLIQFQNNGVVDDSQLPKDRFSAERLKGVDSTLKIQPAKLEDSAVYLCASRPWGTSSYNEQFFGPGTRLTVL.